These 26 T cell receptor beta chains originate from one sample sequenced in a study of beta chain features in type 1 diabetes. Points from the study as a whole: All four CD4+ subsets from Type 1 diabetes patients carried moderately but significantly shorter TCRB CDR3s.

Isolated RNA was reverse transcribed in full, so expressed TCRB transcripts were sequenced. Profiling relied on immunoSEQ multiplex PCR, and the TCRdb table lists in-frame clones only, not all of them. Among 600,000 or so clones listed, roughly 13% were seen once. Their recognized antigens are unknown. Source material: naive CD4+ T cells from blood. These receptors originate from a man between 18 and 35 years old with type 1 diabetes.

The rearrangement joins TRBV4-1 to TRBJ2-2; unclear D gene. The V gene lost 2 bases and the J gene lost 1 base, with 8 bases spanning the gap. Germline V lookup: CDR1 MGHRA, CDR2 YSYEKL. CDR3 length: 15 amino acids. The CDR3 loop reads CASSQTALNTGELFF. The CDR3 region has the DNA TGCGCCAGCAGCCAAACGGCCCTGAACACCGGGGAGCTGTTTTTT.

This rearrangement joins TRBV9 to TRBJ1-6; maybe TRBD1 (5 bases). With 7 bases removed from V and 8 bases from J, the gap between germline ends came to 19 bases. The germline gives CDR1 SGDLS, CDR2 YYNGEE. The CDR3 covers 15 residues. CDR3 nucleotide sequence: TGTGCCAGCCAGGGAGACCCCTACCGGGATTCACCCCTCCACTTT. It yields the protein CASQGDPYRDSPLHF. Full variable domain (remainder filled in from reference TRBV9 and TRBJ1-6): DSGVTQTPKHLITATGQRVTLRCSPRSGDLSVYWYQQSLDQGLQFLIQYYNGEERAKGNILERFSAQQFPDLHSELNLSSLELGDSALYFCASQGDPYRDSPLHFGNGTRLTVT.

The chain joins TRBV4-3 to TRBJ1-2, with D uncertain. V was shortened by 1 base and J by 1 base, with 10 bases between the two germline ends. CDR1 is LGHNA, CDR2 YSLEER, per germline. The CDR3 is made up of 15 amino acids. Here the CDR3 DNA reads TGCGCCAGCAGCCAAGTCGGACGAGGTAACTATGGCTACACCTTC. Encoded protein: CASSQVGRGNYGYTF.

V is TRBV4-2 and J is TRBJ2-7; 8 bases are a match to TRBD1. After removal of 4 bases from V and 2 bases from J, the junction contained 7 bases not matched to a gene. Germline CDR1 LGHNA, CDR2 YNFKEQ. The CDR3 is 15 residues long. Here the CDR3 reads CASSPGRDRPYEQYF. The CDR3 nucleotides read TGTGCCAGCAGCCCAGGCCGGGACAGGCCCTACGAGCAGTACTTC.

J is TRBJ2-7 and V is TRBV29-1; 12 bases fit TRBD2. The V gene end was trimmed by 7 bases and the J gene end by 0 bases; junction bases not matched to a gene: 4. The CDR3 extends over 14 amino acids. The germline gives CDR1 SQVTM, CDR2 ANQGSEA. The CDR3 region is CSALTSGSSYEQYF. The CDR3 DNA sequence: TGCAGCGCCCTGACTAGCGGGAGCTCCTACGAGCAGTACTTC.

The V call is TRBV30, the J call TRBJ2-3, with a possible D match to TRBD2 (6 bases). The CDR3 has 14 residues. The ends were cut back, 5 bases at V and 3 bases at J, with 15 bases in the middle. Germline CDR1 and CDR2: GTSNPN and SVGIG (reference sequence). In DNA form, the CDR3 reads TGTGCCTGGGGCACGAAACTAGCTACAGATACGCAGTATTTT. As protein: CAWGTKLATDTQYF.

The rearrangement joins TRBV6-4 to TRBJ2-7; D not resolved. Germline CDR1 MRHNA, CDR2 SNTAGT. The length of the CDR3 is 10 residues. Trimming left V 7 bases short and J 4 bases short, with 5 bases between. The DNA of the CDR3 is TGTGCCAGCATTAATTACGAGCAGTACTTC. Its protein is CASINYEQYF.

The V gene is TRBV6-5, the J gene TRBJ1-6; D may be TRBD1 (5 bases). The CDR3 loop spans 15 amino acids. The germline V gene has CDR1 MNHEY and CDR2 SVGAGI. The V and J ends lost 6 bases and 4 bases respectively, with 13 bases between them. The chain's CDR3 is CASRLNGAYNSPLHF. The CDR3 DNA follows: TGTGCCAGCAGGCTCAATGGGGCATATAATTCACCCCTCCACTTT.

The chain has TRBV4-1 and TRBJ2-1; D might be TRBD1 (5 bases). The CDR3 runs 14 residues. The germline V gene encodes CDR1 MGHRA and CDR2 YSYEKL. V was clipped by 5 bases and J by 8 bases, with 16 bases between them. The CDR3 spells CASSGRAARDEQFF. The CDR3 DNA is TGCGCCAGCAGCGGAAGAGCAGCCAGGGATGAGCAGTTCTTC.

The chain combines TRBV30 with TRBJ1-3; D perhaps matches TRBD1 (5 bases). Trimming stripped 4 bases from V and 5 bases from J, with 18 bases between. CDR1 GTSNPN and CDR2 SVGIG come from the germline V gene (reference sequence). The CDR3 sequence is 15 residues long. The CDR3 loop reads CAWTPDTRGRNTIYF. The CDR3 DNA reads TGTGCCTGGACTCCGGACACGCGGGGTCGAAACACCATATATTTT.

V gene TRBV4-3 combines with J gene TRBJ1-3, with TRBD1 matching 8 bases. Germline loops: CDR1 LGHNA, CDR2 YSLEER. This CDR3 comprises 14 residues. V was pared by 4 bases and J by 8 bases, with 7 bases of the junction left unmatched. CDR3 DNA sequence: TGCGCCAGCAGCCTCGGGACAGGCTGGGACACCATATATTTT. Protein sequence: CASSLGTGWDTIYF.

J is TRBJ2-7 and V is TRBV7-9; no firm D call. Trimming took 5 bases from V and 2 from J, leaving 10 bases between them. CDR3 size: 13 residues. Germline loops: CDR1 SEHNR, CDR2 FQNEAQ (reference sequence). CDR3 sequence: CASSVSTTYEQYF. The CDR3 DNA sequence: TGTGCCAGCAGCGTGTCAACGACCTACGAGCAGTACTTC.

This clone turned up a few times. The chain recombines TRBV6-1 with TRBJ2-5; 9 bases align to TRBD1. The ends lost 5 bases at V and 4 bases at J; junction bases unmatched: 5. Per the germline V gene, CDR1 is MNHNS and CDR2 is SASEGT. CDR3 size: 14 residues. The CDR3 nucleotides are TGTGCCAGCAGTCCCCGGACAGGGGTAGAGACCCAGTACTTC. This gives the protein CASSPRTGVETQYF.

CDR3 amino acids: CASSLGRLGNEQFF. CDR3 coding DNA: TGTGCCAGCAGCTTAGGCCGGCTTGGCAATGAGCAGTTCTTC. The chain is built from TRBV11-2 and TRBJ2-1, with D unresolved. Germline values: CDR1 SGHAT, CDR2 FQNNGV. The CDR3 length is 14 residues. Deletions cut 1 base from V and 6 bases from J, with 10 bases between.

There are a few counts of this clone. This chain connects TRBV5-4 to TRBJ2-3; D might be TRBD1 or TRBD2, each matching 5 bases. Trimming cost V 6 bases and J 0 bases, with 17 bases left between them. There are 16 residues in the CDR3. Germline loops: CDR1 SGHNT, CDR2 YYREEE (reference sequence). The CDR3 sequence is CASTFGTAPSTDTQYF. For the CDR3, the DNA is TGTGCCAGCACCTTCGGGACGGCGCCTAGCACAGATACGCAGTATTTT.

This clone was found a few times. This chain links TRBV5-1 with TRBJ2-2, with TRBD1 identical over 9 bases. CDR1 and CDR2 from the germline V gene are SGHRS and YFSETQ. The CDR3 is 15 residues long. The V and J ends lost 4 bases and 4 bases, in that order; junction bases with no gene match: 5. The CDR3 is CASSRGTGRTGELFF. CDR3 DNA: TGCGCCAGCAGCCGCGGGACAGGGCGCACCGGGGAGCTGTTTTTT.

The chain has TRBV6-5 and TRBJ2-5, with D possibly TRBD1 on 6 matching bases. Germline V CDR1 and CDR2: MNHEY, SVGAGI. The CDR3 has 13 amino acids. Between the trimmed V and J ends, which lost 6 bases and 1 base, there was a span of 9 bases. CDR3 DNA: TGTGCCAGCAGAAGGACAGTCCAAGAGACCCAGTACTTC. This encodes CASRRTVQETQYF.

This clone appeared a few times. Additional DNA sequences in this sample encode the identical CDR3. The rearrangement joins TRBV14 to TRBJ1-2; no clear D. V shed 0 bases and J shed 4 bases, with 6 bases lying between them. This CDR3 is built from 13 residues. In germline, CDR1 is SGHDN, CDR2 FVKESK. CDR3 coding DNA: TGTGCCAGCAGCCAAGACAGGTTCTATGGCTACACCTTC. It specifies CASSQDRFYGYTF.

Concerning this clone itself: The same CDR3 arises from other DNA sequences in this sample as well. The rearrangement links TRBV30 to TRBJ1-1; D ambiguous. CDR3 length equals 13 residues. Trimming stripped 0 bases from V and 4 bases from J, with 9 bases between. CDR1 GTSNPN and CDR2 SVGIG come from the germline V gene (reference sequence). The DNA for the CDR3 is TGTGCCTGGAGTGTTTTAGAGGGCACTGAAGCTTTCTTT. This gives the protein CAWSVLEGTEAFF.

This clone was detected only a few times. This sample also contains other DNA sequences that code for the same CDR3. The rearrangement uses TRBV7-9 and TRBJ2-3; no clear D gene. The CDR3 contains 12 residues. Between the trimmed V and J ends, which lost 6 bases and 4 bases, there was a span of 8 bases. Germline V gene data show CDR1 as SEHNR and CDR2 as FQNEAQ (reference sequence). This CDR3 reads CASSPRADTQYF. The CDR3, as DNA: TGTGCCAGCAGTCCGAGAGCAGATACGCAGTATTTT. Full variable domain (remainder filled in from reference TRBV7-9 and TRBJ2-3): DTGVSQNPRHKITKRGQNVTFRCDPISEHNRLYWYRQTLGQGPEFLTYFQNEAQLEKSRLLSDRFSAERPKGSFSTLEIQRTEQGDSAMYLCASSPRADTQYFGPGTRLTVL.

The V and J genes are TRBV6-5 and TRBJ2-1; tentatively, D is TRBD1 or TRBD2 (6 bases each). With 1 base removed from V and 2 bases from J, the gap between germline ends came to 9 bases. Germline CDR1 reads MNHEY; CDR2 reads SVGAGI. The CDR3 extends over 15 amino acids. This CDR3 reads CASSYYRGPYNEQFF. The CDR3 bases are TGTGCCAGCAGTTACTATCGGGGGCCCTACAATGAGCAGTTCTTC.

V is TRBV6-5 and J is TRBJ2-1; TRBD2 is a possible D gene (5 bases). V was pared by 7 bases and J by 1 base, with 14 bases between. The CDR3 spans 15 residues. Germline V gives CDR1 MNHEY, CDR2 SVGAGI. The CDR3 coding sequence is TGTGCCAGCACCATATCCAGCGGATCCTACAATGAGCAGTTCTTC. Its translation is CASTISSGSYNEQFF.

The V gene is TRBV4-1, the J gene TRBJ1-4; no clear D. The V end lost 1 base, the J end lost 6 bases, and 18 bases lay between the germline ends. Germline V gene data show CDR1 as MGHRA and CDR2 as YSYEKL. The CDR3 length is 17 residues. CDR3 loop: CASSQVGIGSSHEKLFF. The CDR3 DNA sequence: TGCGCCAGCAGCCAAGTGGGTATAGGGAGCTCCCATGAAAAACTGTTTTTT.

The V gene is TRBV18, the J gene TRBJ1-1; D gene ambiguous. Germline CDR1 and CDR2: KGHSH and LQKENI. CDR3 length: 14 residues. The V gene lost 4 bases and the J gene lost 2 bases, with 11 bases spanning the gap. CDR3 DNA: TGTGCCAGCTCACAGGCATGGGGTAACACTGAAGCTTTCTTT. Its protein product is CASSQAWGNTEAFF.

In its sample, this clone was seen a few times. The DNA of the CDR3 is TGTGCCAGCAGCGCCCCGGGACTCCACTCTGGAAACACCATATATTTT. Residues: CASSAPGLHSGNTIYF. V usage is TRBV9 and J usage is TRBJ1-3; possibly TRBD1 for D (5 bases). V lost 3 bases to trimming and J lost 0 bases, with 13 bases between them. This CDR3 comprises 16 residues. CDR1 and CDR2 from the germline V gene are SGDLS and YYNGEE.

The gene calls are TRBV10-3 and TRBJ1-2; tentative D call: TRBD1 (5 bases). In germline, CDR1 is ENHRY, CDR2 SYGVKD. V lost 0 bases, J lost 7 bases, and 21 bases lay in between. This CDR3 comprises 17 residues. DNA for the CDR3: TGTGCCATCAGTGAGTCGTATAGTGGTGGGGCAGGACGTGGCTACACCTTC. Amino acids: CAISESYSGGAGRGYTF.